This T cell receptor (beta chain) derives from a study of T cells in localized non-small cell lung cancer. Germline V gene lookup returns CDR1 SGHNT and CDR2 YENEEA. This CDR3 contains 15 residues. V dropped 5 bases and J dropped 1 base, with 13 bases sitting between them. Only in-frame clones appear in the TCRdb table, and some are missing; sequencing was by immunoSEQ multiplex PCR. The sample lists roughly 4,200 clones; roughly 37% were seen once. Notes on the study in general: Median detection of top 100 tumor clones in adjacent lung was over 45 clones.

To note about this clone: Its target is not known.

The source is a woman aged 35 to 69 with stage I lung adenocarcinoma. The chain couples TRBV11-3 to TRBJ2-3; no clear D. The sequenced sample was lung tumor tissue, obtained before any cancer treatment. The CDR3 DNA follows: TGTGCCAGCAGCCCGAATCGGGCAGGCACAGATACGCAGTATTTT. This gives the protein CASSPNRAGTDTQYF. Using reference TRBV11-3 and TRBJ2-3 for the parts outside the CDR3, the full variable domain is EAGVVQSPRYKIIEKKQPVAFWCNPISGHNTLYWYLQNLGQGPELLIRYENEEAVDDSQLPKDRFSAERLKGVDSTLKIQPAELGDSAVYLCASSPNRAGTDTQYFGPGTRLTVL.